The next 6 T cell receptor beta chains were all read from a single sample in a study of quantifying T cell responses using KT2 cells. For the study at large: TCR alpha and beta constant-region primers primed reverse transcription of RNA.

Each cDNA got a UMI-containing oligo ligated at its 3' end. First-round PCR used three to five cycles and beta primers RC1.1 and RC1.2 covering TRBC1 and TRBC2. TCRdb reanalysed the UMI-ligation and nested PCR reads using MiXCR and keeps one entry per CDR3 protein. The data show approximately 50,000 distinct CDR3 sequences, with around 10% seen just once and about 10% held by the top ten. Sequencing input: PBMCs spiked with cells of the T cell clone KT2. Receptors originate from a human donor.

The chain uses TRBV10-2 and TRBJ1-1; D perhaps matches TRBD1 (5 bases). With 4 bases removed from V and 2 bases from J, the gap between germline ends came to 14 bases. Germline V CDR1 and CDR2: WSHSY, SAAADI. The CDR3 spans 15 residues. The CDR3 protein is CASSGQSRANTEAFF. CDR3 in DNA: TGCGCCAGCAGTGGTCAAAGCAGGGCAAACACTGAAGCTTTCTTT.

In this sample, this clonotype turned up many times. The rearrangement uses TRBV29-1 and TRBJ1-5, with 7 bases identical to TRBD1. CDR1 is SQVTM and CDR2 is ANQGSEA in the germline V gene. The CDR3 is 13 residues long. After removal of 4 bases from V and 6 bases from J, the junction contained 6 bases not matched to a gene. The chain's CDR3 is CSVGEGAGQPQHF. As DNA, the CDR3 is TGCAGCGTTGGTGAGGGGGCTGGTCAGCCCCAGCATTTT.

On this clonotype: It may be a read error: a sequence one base away is much more abundant. The rearrangement uses TRBV12-3 or TRBV12-4 and TRBJ1-5; no definite D call. CDR3 length: 14 residues. The V gene lost 5 bases and the J gene lost 0 bases, with 8 bases spanning the gap. CDR3: CASSMGYSNQPQHF. In nucleotides, the CDR3 is TGTGCCAGCAGTATGGGGTATAGCAATCAGCCCCAGCATTTT.

This chain connects TRBV15 to TRBJ2-1, with D uncertain. The germline V and J ends were trimmed by 1 base and 3 bases, with 7 bases remaining between them. The germline gives CDR1 LNHNV, CDR2 YYDKDF (reference sequence). The CDR3 totals 14 residues. In DNA, the CDR3 is TGTGCCACCAGCAGAGTGGCTATCTACAATGAGCAGTTCTTC. Its translation is CATSRVAIYNEQFF. Supplemented by reference TRBV15 and TRBJ2-1, the full variable domain reads DAMVIQNPRYQVTQFGKPVTLSCSQTLNHNVMYWYQQKSSQAPKLLFHYYDKDFNNEADTPDNFQSRRPNTSFCFLDIRSPGLGDTAMYLCATSRVAIYNEQFFGPGTRLTVL.

This chain connects TRBV12-3 or TRBV12-4 to TRBJ2-1; 9 nucleotides line up with TRBD2. This CDR3 is built from 15 residues. The V segment lost 6 bases and the J segment 7 bases; nucleotides outside the gene matches: 10. The CDR3 is CASRGGSGRTNEQFF. CDR3 nucleotide sequence: TGTGCCAGCAGGGGGGGGAGCGGGAGGACGAATGAGCAGTTCTTC.

This sequence joins TRBV27 and TRBJ2-1; 9 bases map to TRBD2. The CDR3 runs 13 residues. After removal of 7 bases from V and 5 bases from J, the junction contained 3 bases not matched to a gene. Germline CDR1 and CDR2: MNHEY and SMNVEV (reference sequence). For the CDR3, the DNA is TGTGCCAGCAAAAGCGGGGGGCACAATGAGCAGTTCTTC. Translation: CASKSGGHNEQFF.